This is a list of T cell receptor beta chains from one sample in a study of T cell responses to AZD1222 COVID-19 vaccine. Profiled with immunoSEQ multiplex PCR; TCRdb holds only in-frame clones, not every one. The repertoire holds 57,000 or so clones, with around 81% as singletons. This material consisted of peripheral blood, taken 28 days after the second AZD1222 dose. The receptors were gathered from an adult who received the AZD1222 COVID-19 vaccine. CDR3s include the opening cysteine and the closing phenylalanine or tryptophan. Clone size appears in some rows only: once, few, many, or a class for an expanded clone.

CSVDPFGGNEQFF	NA	TRBV29-1	TRBJ2-1
CASSQGGGLAGVGYEQYF	NA	TRBV4-1	TRBJ2-7
CSVEGGFGQFF	few	TRBV29-1	TRBJ2-1
CASSQPVQETQYF	NA	TRBV14	TRBJ2-5
CASSSMDQPQHF	NA	TRBV7-9	TRBJ1-5
CASSLGLDSPLHF	many	TRBV11-3	TRBJ1-6
CASKASGNYNEQFF	NA	TRBV2	TRBJ2-1
CASSLGERGDYGYTF	NA	TRBV5-8	TRBJ1-2
CASSSVLTSEAYNEQFF	NA	TRBV21-1	TRBJ2-1
CAISGDRGSPGELFF	NA	TRBV10-3	TRBJ2-2
CASGRGGVMNTEAFF	once	TRBV27	TRBJ1-1
CASKGSYNEQFF	NA	TRBV7-8	TRBJ2-1
CATKKTGQQTGELFF	NA	TRBV2	TRBJ2-2
CASSPGQGGPNYGYTF	NA	TRBV21-1	TRBJ1-2
CASSLGWGPPTPYEQYF	NA	TRBV5-1	TRBJ2-7
CASSFELGNYEQYF	few	TRBV5-1	TRBJ2-7
CASSFTEYPGNTIYF	NA	TRBV9	TRBJ1-3
CSGGLAGSSYNEQFF	NA	TRBV29-1	TRBJ2-1
CASSLGIGGSSDTQYF	once	TRBV11-1	TRBJ2-3
CASSPRRLAGAETQYF	NA	TRBV18	TRBJ2-5
CASSQDLTINNQPQHF	NA	TRBV4-1	TRBJ1-5
CATSSRLGQGDSVTEAFF	NA	TRBV15	TRBJ1-1
CAAQGGIADTQYF	NA	TRBV2	TRBJ2-3
CASSPGTGAYNEQFF	NA	TRBV4-3	TRBJ2-1
CASSVGGTGKETQYF	NA	TRBV9	TRBJ2-5